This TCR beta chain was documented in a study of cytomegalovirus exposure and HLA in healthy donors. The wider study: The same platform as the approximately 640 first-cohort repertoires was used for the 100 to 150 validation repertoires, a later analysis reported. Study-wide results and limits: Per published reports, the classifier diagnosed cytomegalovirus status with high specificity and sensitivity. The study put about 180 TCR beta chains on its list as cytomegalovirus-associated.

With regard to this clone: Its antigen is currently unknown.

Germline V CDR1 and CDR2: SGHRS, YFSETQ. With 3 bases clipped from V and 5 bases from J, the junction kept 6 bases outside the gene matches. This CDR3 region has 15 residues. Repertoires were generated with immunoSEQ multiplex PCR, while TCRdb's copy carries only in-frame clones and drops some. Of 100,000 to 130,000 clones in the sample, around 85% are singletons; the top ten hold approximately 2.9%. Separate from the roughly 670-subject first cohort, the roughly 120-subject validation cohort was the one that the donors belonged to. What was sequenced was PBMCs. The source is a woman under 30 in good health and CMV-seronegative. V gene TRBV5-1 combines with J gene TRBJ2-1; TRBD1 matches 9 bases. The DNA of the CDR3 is TGCGCCAGCAGCTCCCGGGACAGGGAAAACAATGAGCAGTTCTTC. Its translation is CASSSRDRENNEQFF.